The 20 T cell receptor beta chains below come from one sample, sequenced in a study of cytomegalovirus exposure and HLA in healthy donors. In the PCR, 60 Vbeta and 13 Jbeta primers were used. Repertoires were generated with immunoSEQ multiplex PCR, while TCRdb's copy carries only in-frame clones and drops some. The table includes 90,000 to 130,000 clones, 79% detected once. The sequenced material came from PBMCs. The receptors here all came from a woman in her late teens or twenties in good health and CMV-seropositive.

J is TRBJ2-4 and V is TRBV5-1; no reliable D call. The ends were cut back, 3 bases at V and 9 bases at J, with 16 bases in the middle. The CDR3 contains 14 residues. Germline lookup yields CDR1 SGHRS and CDR2 YFSETQ. The CDR3: CASSSASGSRIQYF. The CDR3 DNA sequence: TGCGCCAGCAGCTCGGCCTCCGGGTCCCGCATTCAGTACTTC.

The V call is TRBV5-3, the J call TRBJ1-5, with TRBD1 as a possible D gene (6 bases). TRBV5-3 is an ORF; its function is uncertain. Trimming took 0 bases from V and 1 from J, leaving 8 bases between them. The CDR3 spans 15 residues. CDR3 sequence: CARSLGQGSNQPQHF. CDR3 DNA: TGTGCCAGAAGCTTGGGGCAGGGGAGCAATCAGCCCCAGCATTTT.

The sample holds one count of this clone. V is TRBV2 and J is TRBJ2-7, with a weak D call TRBD1 (6 bases). The germline CDR1 and CDR2 sequences are SNHLY and FYNNEI. Deletions cut 6 bases from V and 6 bases from J, with 15 bases between. The CDR3 covers 13 residues. The CDR3 DNA reads TGTGCCAGCAGCGCCCAGGGGTGGTCCGAGCAGTACTTC. It is translated as CASSAQGWSEQYF.

This clone has more than one count but fewer than ten. V and J are TRBV6-1 and TRBJ2-7; tentatively, D is TRBD2 (5 bases). CDR3 length: 12 residues. Per the germline V gene, CDR1 is MNHNS and CDR2 is SASEGT. V dropped 8 bases and J dropped 6 bases, with 14 bases sitting between them. CDR3 DNA sequence: TGTGCCAGCTGTGCAACGGGGTCCGAGCAGTACTTC. Its protein is CASCATGSEQYF.

This clone came up a few times. The chain carries TRBV2 and TRBJ2-1, with 9 positions matching TRBD2. J was trimmed by 11 bases and V by 2 bases; bases with no gene match: 10. The CDR3 covers 15 residues. Germline V gene lookup returns CDR1 SNHLY and CDR2 FYNNEI. The CDR3 bases are TGTGCCAGCAGTGAACGCTCGGGGCGGGAGGGAAAGCAGTTCTTC. Translated, it gives CASSERSGREGKQFF.

This rearrangement joins TRBV30 to TRBJ2-5; the match to TRBD2 covers 13 bases. Trimming at V came to 4 bases and at J to 5 bases, leaving 19 bases not matched to a gene. Germline CDR1 GTSNPN, CDR2 SVGIG (reference sequence). This CDR3 is built from 19 residues. The CDR3 loop reads CAWTSILAGGPDFAETQYF. CDR3 DNA: TGTGCCTGGACTTCTATACTAGCGGGAGGGCCGGATTTCGCGGAGACCCAGTACTTC.

CDR3 nucleotide sequence: TGCGCCAGCAGCTCAGGGGGACTAGCGGGAGGCCCCCAAGAGACCCAGTACTTC. Translated: CASSSGGLAGGPQETQYF. The gene calls are TRBV5-1 and TRBJ2-5, with 15 bases aligning to TRBD2. Germline CDR1 is SGHRS and CDR2 is YFSETQ. The J segment lost 1 base and the V segment lost 3 bases, leaving 7 bases of the junction unmatched. The CDR3 consists of 18 residues.

DNA for the CDR3: TGCGCCAGCAGCCAAGGAAGGACTACCTACCCGGAGACCCAGTACTTC. It encodes CASSQGRTTYPETQYF. This chain connects TRBV4-1 to TRBJ2-5, with D perhaps TRBD2 (6 bases). The CDR3 totals 16 residues. Germline values: CDR1 MGHRA, CDR2 YSYEKL. Between the trimmed V and J ends, which lost 1 base and 5 bases, there was a span of 17 bases.

This clone was recorded once. The chain couples TRBV6-5 to TRBJ1-2; D may be TRBD1 (5 bases). V shed 2 bases and J shed 5 bases, with 6 bases lying between them. Germline V lookup: CDR1 MNHEY, CDR2 SVGAGI. This CDR3 region has 12 residues. CDR3 bases: TGTGCCAGCAGTTACCGGGGGTATGGCTACACCTTC. It codes for CASSYRGYGYTF.

Only a few counts were recorded for this clone. The chain links TRBV7-9 to TRBJ1-1; possibly TRBD1 for D (5 bases). Per germline, CDR1 SEHNR and CDR2 FQNEAQ (reference sequence). V lost 1 base to trimming and J lost 5 bases, with 17 bases between them. The CDR3 loop spans 16 amino acids. The CDR3: CASSLERAGRRTEAFF. The CDR3 DNA reads as TGTGCCAGCAGCTTAGAGAGAGCAGGGAGGAGGACTGAAGCTTTCTTT.

V and J are TRBV6-1 and TRBJ2-7, with TRBD2 matching over 9 bases. Germline V gene sequence: CDR1 MNHNS, CDR2 SASEGT. V was clipped by 3 bases and J by 2 bases; unmatched bases: 11. The CDR3 loop spans 17 amino acids. The CDR3: CASSDKGLAGPAYEQYF. CDR3 coding DNA: TGTGCCAGCAGTGATAAGGGGCTAGCGGGACCCGCCTACGAGCAGTACTTC.

This chain links TRBV28 with TRBJ2-1; tentatively, D is TRBD2 (5 bases). V was shortened by 4 bases and J by 10 bases, with 20 bases between the two germline ends. The CDR3 contains 15 residues. The V gene's germline CDR1 is MDHEN and CDR2 SYDVKM. CDR3 sequence reads: CASSSLRTRRWEQFF. The CDR3 DNA is TGTGCCAGCAGTTCCCTTAGGACCCGGAGGTGGGAGCAGTTCTTC.

This chain connects TRBV6-5 to TRBJ2-7, with 8 bases fitting TRBD2. The germline V gene encodes CDR1 MNHEY and CDR2 SVGAGI. The CDR3 sequence is 16 residues long. With 0 bases clipped from V and 0 bases from J, the junction kept 4 bases outside the gene matches. CDR3 protein: CASSYSSTSVSYEQYF. The CDR3 DNA reads TGTGCCAGCAGTTACTCGTCGACTAGCGTCTCCTACGAGCAGTACTTC.

This chain joins TRBV4-1 and TRBJ2-2, with 7 bases lining up with TRBD2. This CDR3 is 17 amino acids long. Per the germline V gene, CDR1 is MGHRA and CDR2 is YSYEKL. Trimming took 0 bases from V and 5 from J; bases not matched to a gene: 9. CDR3 in DNA: TGCGCCAGCAGCCAAGAAGGGGAGGGAGTGGATACCGGGGAGCTGTTTTTT. Translating it yields CASSQEGEGVDTGELFF.

The count of this clone is one. J is TRBJ2-5 and V is TRBV28; D possibly corresponds to TRBD2 (7 bases). Trimming took off 6 bases at V and 5 bases at J, with 16 bases between the two ends. The CDR3 is made up of 14 amino acids. The germline V gene has CDR1 MDHEN and CDR2 SYDVKM. CDR3 DNA sequence: TGTGCCAGCAGCTGGGGGGGGGCTAGGGAGACCCAGTACTTC. It specifies CASSWGGARETQYF.

V gene TRBV19 combines with J gene TRBJ1-2, with a weak D call TRBD1 (5 bases). Germline assignment: CDR1 LNHDA and CDR2 SQIVND (reference sequence). This CDR3 is built from 15 residues. The V end was cut by 1 base, the J end by 3 bases, with 12 bases between. CDR3 nucleotide sequence: TGTGCCAGTAGTATAGTGGAGGGGTCGGACTATGGCTACACCTTC. Translated, it gives CASSIVEGSDYGYTF.

The genes are TRBV6-4 and TRBJ2-3; 8 nucleotides line up with TRBD1. Germline CDR1 MRHNA, CDR2 SNTAGT. This CDR3 region has 14 residues. Losses at the gene ends were 2 bases for V and 5 bases for J; bases not matched to a gene: 3. CDR3 protein: CASSDGQGGDTQYF. The CDR3 DNA follows: TGTGCCAGCAGTGACGGACAGGGCGGAGATACGCAGTATTTT.

V usage is TRBV5-4 and J usage is TRBJ2-7, with TRBD1 matching 7 bases. Germline V lookup: CDR1 SGHNT, CDR2 YYREEE (reference sequence). After removal of 1 base from V and 0 bases from J, the junction contained 4 bases not matched to a gene. The CDR3 spans 15 residues. This chain's CDR3 is CASSLWTGDSYEQYF. In nucleotides, the CDR3 is TGTGCCAGCAGCTTGTGGACAGGCGACTCCTACGAGCAGTACTTC.

The chain couples TRBV25-1 to TRBJ2-5; TRBD2 matches at 11 bases. Gene TRBJ2-7 matches the end of the DNA better, so the J call may be wrong. The germline gives CDR1 MGHDK, CDR2 SYGVNS. The CDR3 is made up of 18 amino acids. The CDR3 sequence: CASSPPLAGGGGSYEQYF. CDR3 coding DNA: TGTGCCAGCAGTCCCCCGCTAGCGGGAGGAGGGGGATCCTACGAGCAGTACTTC.

This clone was counted only a few times. J is TRBJ1-1 and V is TRBV5-4, with unresolved D. CDR3 length equals 13 residues. V was trimmed by 2 bases and J by 4 bases, leaving 9 bases between them. Germline loops: CDR1 SGHNT, CDR2 YYREEE (reference sequence). The DNA of the CDR3 is TGTGCCAGCAGCTTCGGGTACGGCACTGAAGCTTTCTTT. Translated: CASSFGYGTEAFF.